The next 17 T cell receptor beta chains were all read from a single sample in a study of cytomegalovirus exposure and HLA in healthy donors. The assay was immunoSEQ multiplex PCR, and TCRdb's table has in-frame clones only and misses some. This sample has some 120,000 clones; around 90% occur once, and the top ten carry about 1.9%. Sequences were obtained from PBMCs. Source of these receptors: a woman aged 18-29 years in good health and CMV-seronegative.

This chain uses TRBV6-1 with TRBJ1-2; 9 nucleotides agree with TRBD1. There are 14 residues in the CDR3. V lost 4 bases and J lost 3; bases outside the gene matches: 3. CDR1 is MNHNS, CDR2 SASEGT, per germline. CDR3 nucleotide sequence: TGTGCCAGCAGTGGCGGACAGGGGCACTATGGCTACACCTTC. It yields the protein CASSGGQGHYGYTF.

The J gene is TRBJ2-2, the V gene TRBV9; 9 nucleotides agree with TRBD2. Losses at the gene ends were 4 bases for V and 5 bases for J; bases not matched to a gene: 9. The CDR3 length is 16 residues. CDR1 is SGDLS and CDR2 is YYNGEE in the germline V gene. The CDR3 DNA follows: TGTGCCAGCAGCAGGCCGGGACTAGCAGGGACCGGGGAGCTGTTTTTT. Its protein is CASSRPGLAGTGELFF.

The chain carries TRBV9 and TRBJ2-5, with TRBD2 identical over 12 bases. Germline CDR1 reads SGDLS; CDR2 reads YYNGEE. The CDR3 consists of 16 residues. After removal of 3 bases from V and 7 bases from J, the junction contained 10 bases not matched to a gene. In DNA, the CDR3 is TGTGCCAGCAGCGGCGCCCTAGCGGGGGGGCCCGTGACCCAGTACTTC. It codes for CASSGALAGGPVTQYF.

The chain has TRBV7-9 and TRBJ1-3, with 9 bases fitting TRBD1. Germline V gene lookup returns CDR1 SEHNR and CDR2 FQNEAQ (reference sequence). CDR3 length equals 17 residues. The trim removed 5 bases at V and 0 bases at J, leaving 8 bases unmatched. The DNA of the CDR3 is TGTGCCAGCAGCGCACCGGGACAGGGATCCTCTGGAAACACCATATATTTT. Translated: CASSAPGQGSSGNTIYF.

A note on this clone: The junction shows a germline mismatch at one end, possibly a read error. V and J are TRBV27 and TRBJ2-1; 13 bases map to TRBD2. The CDR3 is 16 amino acids. Germline lookup yields CDR1 MNHEY and CDR2 SMNVEV (reference sequence). The CDR3 loop reads CASRGTSGVRIYEQFF. CDR3 nucleotide sequence: TGCGCCAGCAGAGGGACTAGCGGGGTACGGATCTATGAGCAGTTCTTC.

The chain is built from TRBV5-8 and TRBJ2-5, with TRBD2 matching 10 bases. The V gene's germline CDR1 is SGHTS and CDR2 YDEGEE. After removal of 0 bases from V and 4 bases from J, the junction contained 6 bases not matched to a gene. The CDR3 is 16 amino acids. The CDR3 reads CASSLGGRLAGETQYF. In nucleotides, the CDR3 is TGTGCCAGCAGCTTGGGGGGAAGACTAGCGGGAGAGACCCAGTACTTC.

The chain employs TRBV6-5 and TRBJ2-7, with 8 bases lining up with TRBD1. Trimming took 0 bases from V and 7 from J; bases not matched to a gene: 8. The V gene's germline CDR1 is MNHEY and CDR2 SVGAGI. CDR3 size: 15 residues. The CDR3 nucleotides are TGTGCCAGCAGTTACTCCCCCCCCAGGGGGCGAGAGCAGTACTTC. Translating gives CASSYSPPRGREQYF.

The V call is TRBV18, the J call TRBJ2-7; TRBD1 agrees at 10 bases. CDR1 is KGHSH and CDR2 is LQKENI in the germline V gene. V shed 2 bases and J 1 base; nucleotides not matched to a gene: 5. CDR3 length: 16 amino acids. Here the CDR3 DNA reads TGTGCCAGCTCACCATCCGGGACAGGGGCGTCCTACGAGCAGTACTTC. This translates into CASSPSGTGASYEQYF. Supplemented by reference TRBV18 and TRBJ2-7, the full variable domain reads NAGVMQNPRHLVRRRGQEARLRCSPMKGHSHVYWYRQLPEEGLKFMVYLQKENIIDESGMPKERFSAEFPKEGPSILRIQQVVRGDSAAYFCASSPSGTGASYEQYFGPGTRLTVT.

The table lists this clone with a count of one. CDR3 DNA sequence: TGTGCCAGCAGCTCAGAGACAGAAACCACTGAAGCTTTCTTT. Translating gives CASSSETETTEAFF. The rearrangement uses TRBV11-1 and TRBJ1-1; maybe TRBD1 (5 bases). This CDR3 contains 14 residues. Germline V gives CDR1 SGHAT, CDR2 FQDESV (reference sequence). Trimming pared 4 bases from V and 4 bases from J, leaving 13 bases between.

The chain joins TRBV5-1 to TRBJ2-2; D is unresolved. This CDR3 spans 12 amino acids. V gave up 3 bases and J gave up 9 bases, with 9 bases separating them. CDR1 is SGHRS and CDR2 is YFSETQ in the germline V gene. The CDR3 DNA sequence: TGCGCCAGCAGCTCCCCGAACTGGGAGCTGTTTTTT. Residues: CASSSPNWELFF.

This clone appeared once. The chain combines TRBV27 with TRBJ2-2, with TRBD2 matching 11 bases. V was clipped by 3 bases and J by 5 bases; unmatched bases: 5. Germline assignment: CDR1 MNHEY and CDR2 SMNVEV (reference sequence). The CDR3 is 16 amino acids. The CDR3, as DNA: TGTGCCAGCAGTTTTAGCGGGAGGGCCTTTACCGGGGAGCTGTTTTTT. Translated, it gives CASSFSGRAFTGELFF.

The chain couples TRBV7-9 to TRBJ2-7; tentative D call: TRBD1 (6 bases). Trimming removed 2 bases from V and 2 bases from J, with 16 bases in between. This CDR3 is 16 amino acids long. Germline values: CDR1 SEHNR, CDR2 FQNEAQ (reference sequence). The CDR3 DNA is TGTGCCAGCAGCTTATGGGGTGGGACATCCCCCTACGAGCAGTACTTC. This translates into CASSLWGGTSPYEQYF.

This rearrangement joins TRBV7-8 to TRBJ1-2; D might be TRBD1 (5 bases). Germline CDR1 reads SGHVS; CDR2 reads FQNEAQ. The V gene lost 1 base and the J gene lost 2 bases, with 11 bases spanning the gap. This CDR3 contains 15 residues. The CDR3 protein is CASSLGSQVNYGYTF. Here the CDR3 DNA reads TGTGCCAGCAGCTTAGGGTCACAGGTGAACTATGGCTACACCTTC.

This clone showed up just once. The CDR3 DNA reads TGTGCCAGCAGTTTATCTGCTAGCGGGGTATACAATGAGCAGTTCTTC. Translation: CASSLSASGVYNEQFF. The chain carries TRBV28 and TRBJ2-1; TRBD2 aligns across 9 bases. CDR1 is MDHEN, CDR2 SYDVKM, per germline. The CDR3 extends over 16 amino acids. The trim removed 1 base at V and 4 bases at J, leaving 5 bases unmatched.

This clone was seen only once. This chain connects TRBV28 to TRBJ2-7; perhaps TRBD1 as D (6 bases). Per the germline V gene, CDR1 is MDHEN and CDR2 is SYDVKM. The V end was cut by 7 bases, the J end by 7 bases, with 17 bases between. The length of the CDR3 is 13 residues. The CDR3 nucleotides are TGTGCCAGCACCGAAGGGGGAAGTGGGGAGCAGTACTTC. Protein: CASTEGGSGEQYF.

V usage is TRBV28 and J usage is TRBJ2-3; 11 bases line up with TRBD2. With V trimmed by 7 bases and J by 6 bases, 6 bases remained unmatched. Germline assignment: CDR1 MDHEN and CDR2 SYDVKM. This CDR3 is 14 amino acids long. The CDR3 protein is CASTPSGGWDTQYF. CDR3 nucleotide sequence: TGTGCCAGCACCCCTAGCGGGGGGTGGGATACGCAGTATTTT.

The V call is TRBV10-1, the J call TRBJ2-1; 10 bases map to TRBD1. Germline V gives CDR1 WNHNN, CDR2 SYGVQD (reference sequence). The trim removed 4 bases at V and 8 bases at J, leaving 2 bases unmatched. The length of the CDR3 is 13 residues. DNA of the CDR3: TGCGCCAGCAGTGGACAGGGGGCCCATGAGCAGTTCTTC. This codes for CASSGQGAHEQFF.